This T cell receptor beta chain was sequenced in a study of early T cells in non-severe SARS-CoV-2 infection. Concerning this clonotype: Its antigen is as yet unknown.

TCRdb reprocessed the 5' RACE reads via MiXCR and lists one record per CDR3 protein. Here the sample spans more than 90,000 distinct CDR3 sequences, roughly 13% being singletons. V dropped 6 bases and J dropped 0; count of bases not matched to a gene: 4. The germline gives CDR1 SNHLY, CDR2 FYNNEI. The CDR3 is 15 amino acids. Findings and limits, study-wide: Lookups in VDJdb leaned toward anti-spike CD8 responses and missed private and CD4 specificities.

J is TRBJ2-2 and V is TRBV2, with 7 bases identical to TRBD1. The origin of this receptor is an adult who was a healthcare worker with PCR-confirmed SARS-CoV-2 infection or an uninfected control (not recorded which). The sample was whole blood. CDR3 DNA sequence: TGTGCCAGCAGAGACAGGGCGGCGAACACCGGGGAGCTGTTTTTT. Protein: CASRDRAANTGELFF.